This T cell receptor (beta chain) originates from a study of shared clonotypes between healthy human individuals. Samples left unsorted employed roughly 90 million PBMCs for genomic DNA. Study-wide results and limits: Tissue TCR repertoires likely differ from these blood-only repertoires.

In regard to this clone: Its specificity is unknown.

The V segment lost 0 bases and the J segment 3 bases; nucleotides outside the gene matches: 15. The length of the CDR3 is 22 residues. The germline V gene has CDR1 MGHRA and CDR2 YSYEKL. The assay was immunoSEQ multiplex PCR, and TCRdb's table has in-frame clones only and misses some. The sample lists 490,000 or so clones; 79% were seen once. The sequence was obtained from a woman between 35 and 50 years old in good health. Some clones in this sample may be carry-over from other donors' samples. Source material: PBMCs. The rearrangement joins TRBV4-1 to TRBJ2-2; 14 bases are a match to TRBD2. The CDR3 nucleotides read TGCGCCAGCAGCCAAGATTGGTATCTTGGGACTAGCGGGAGACGGTACACCGGGGAGCTGTTTTTT. It is translated as CASSQDWYLGTSGRRYTGELFF.